These T cell receptor beta chains were read from a single sample in a study of T cells after yellow fever vaccination. Each CDR3 protein gets one entry after TCRdb re-called the 5' RACE reads with MiXCR. The sample comprises 250,000 or so distinct CDR3 sequences, less than 9% of which are singletons, and around 0.9% rests with the top ten. The source was CD4+ T cells sorted from PBMCs, collected 15 days after the yellow fever booster vaccination. The receptor source for this set is a man under 40 who received the YFV17D yellow fever vaccine. Each CDR3 is given with its conserved first and last residue. The D gene is left open where the match is weak. The listing skips clone size in some rows; elsewhere it reads once, few, many or a size class.

v_call,clone_size,d_call,j_call,cdr3_nt,cdr3_aa
TRBV5-1,many,-,TRBJ2-3,TGCGCCAGCAGCACCCAGGGCTCGGATACGCAGTATTTT,CASSTQGSDTQYF
TRBV6-2/TRBV6-3,-,-,TRBJ2-7,TGTGCCAGCAGACCCTCGACGTCGTTCTACGAGCAGTACTTC,CASRPSTSFYEQYF
TRBV7-9,many,-,TRBJ2-1,TGTGCCAGCAGCTTAGCGGGAGGACACAATGAGCAGTTCTTC,CASSLAGGHNEQFF
TRBV5-1,-,-,TRBJ2-1,TGCGCCAGCTCACAGACTGGCCCCAACAATGAGCAGTTCTTC,CASSQTGPNNEQFF
TRBV20-1,few,TRBD2,TRBJ2-1,TGCAGTGCTTCCGGGAGGGGGGTCCCTGAGCAGTTCTTC,CSASGRGVPEQFF
TRBV10-3,-,-,TRBJ2-2,TGTGCCATCAGTGACAAAGGGGAGCTGTTTTTT,CAISDKGELFF
TRBV5-1,-,-,TRBJ2-2,TGCGCCAGCAGCTTGGAGGCAGGAGGGGAGCTGTTTTTT,CASSLEAGGELFF
TRBV5-1,few,TRBD2,TRBJ2-5,TGCGCCAGCAGCTTGATGATTACGGGAGGCCCACAAGAGACCCAGTACTTC,CASSLMITGGPQETQYF
TRBV20-1,few,-,TRBJ1-1,TGCAGTGCTAGAGTCGGGGGTTACACTGAAGCTTTCTTT,CSARVGGYTEAFF
TRBV4-1,few,-,TRBJ2-2,TGCGCCAGCAGCCAAGGTTCCACGGGCTACACCGGGGAGCTGTTTTTT,CASSQGSTGYTGELFF
TRBV5-1,once,-,TRBJ2-7,TGCGCCAGCAGCTTGAAGTATCGCGGGATCTCCTACGAGCAGTACTTC,CASSLKYRGISYEQYF
TRBV20-1,-,-,TRBJ2-2,TGCAGTGCTAGAGACCTCCGGGTTAGCACCGGGGAGCTGTTTTTT,CSARDLRVSTGELFF
TRBV2,-,-,TRBJ2-7,TGTGCCAGCAATAGGGGACGGTACGAGCAGTACTTC,CASNRGRYEQYF
TRBV7-2,few,-,TRBJ1-1,TGTGCCAGCAGCTTATCGACGGGAAACACTGAAGCTTTCTTT,CASSLSTGNTEAFF
TRBV7-2,-,-,TRBJ2-1,TGTGCCAGCAGCTTAGAACTCTTTGGGGAGCAGTTCTTC,CASSLELFGEQFF
TRBV5-4,few,-,TRBJ2-5,TGTGCCAGCAGCTTGGCCTTCCGCAAAGAGACCCAGTACTTC,CASSLAFRKETQYF